This is a list of T cell receptor beta chains from one sample in a study of blood T cells in healthy people across ages. One entry per CDR3 protein, called by TCRdb with MiXCR from the 5' RACE reads. The table shows some 760,000 distinct CDR3 sequences, with roughly 25% occurring only once. The data were also submitted as part of a second study, on T cells of mothers and their children.

Sequencing was done on a sample of blood. The receptors were sampled from a boy younger than 18 in good health. Each CDR3 is given with its conserved first and last residue. The D gene is left open where the match is weak. Not all rows give a size; the values are once, few, many and, for expanded clones, a class.

v_call	j_call	clone_size	d_call	cdr3_aa	cdr3_nt
TRBV25-1	TRBJ2-7	few	NA	CARTQGYEQYF	TGTGCCAGAACACAGGGCTACGAGCAGTACTTC
TRBV6-2/TRBV6-3	TRBJ1-6	NA	NA	CASSRTADNSPLHF	TGTGCCAGCAGTCGCACAGCGGATAATTCACCCCTCCACTTT
TRBV4-2	TRBJ2-5	NA	NA	CASSQEDRERVYF	TGTGCCAGCAGCCAAGAGGATCGGGAACGGGTTTACTTC
TRBV29-1	TRBJ2-1	few	NA	CSVDWQENNEQFF	TGCAGCGTTGATTGGCAGGAGAACAATGAGCAGTTCTTC
TRBV10-3	TRBJ2-7	few	TRBD2	CAISERAGGQAEQYF	TGTGCCATCAGTGAACGAGCGGGAGGCCAGGCCGAGCAGTACTTC
TRBV29-1	TRBJ2-7	NA	NA	CSVRDAGYEQYF	TGCAGCGTCCGAGACGCAGGCTACGAGCAGTACTTC
TRBV7-8	TRBJ1-6	few	NA	CASSSRQGSVSLHF	TGTGCCAGCAGCTCACGGCAGGGTTCAGTATCCCTCCACTTT
TRBV12-3/TRBV12-4	TRBJ1-1	few	NA	CASSLMWFEAFF	TGTGCCAGCAGTTTAATGTGGTTTGAAGCTTTCTTT
TRBV20-1	TRBJ1-6	NA	NA	CSARAYYNSPLHF	TGCAGTGCTAGAGCTTACTATAATTCACCCCTCCACTTT
TRBV9	TRBJ2-1	NA	TRBD2	CASSRRAGGLNEQFF	TGTGCCAGCAGCCGCCGGGCGGGGGGGCTCAATGAGCAGTTCTTC
TRBV7-9	TRBJ2-3	few	NA	CASSWINTDTQYF	TGTGCCAGCAGCTGGATCAACACAGATACGCAGTATTTT
TRBV19	TRBJ2-1	few	NA	CASCQGQGIDEQFF	TGTGCCTCATGTCAAGGGCAGGGTATCGATGAGCAGTTCTTC
TRBV6-5	TRBJ1-1	NA	NA	CASSFSGHTEAFF	TGTGCCAGCAGTTTTTCGGGACACACTGAAGCTTTCTTT
TRBV12-3/TRBV12-4	TRBJ2-1	NA	NA	CASSLDRPYNEQFF	TGTGCCAGCAGTTTAGACAGACCCTACAATGAGCAGTTCTTC
TRBV6-5	TRBJ2-5	few	NA	CASSYGAQETQYF	TGTGCCAGCAGTTACGGGGCGCAAGAGACCCAGTACTTC
TRBV12-3/TRBV12-4	TRBJ1-2	NA	NA	CASSLVVNYGYTF	TGTGCCAGCAGTTTGGTTGTGAACTATGGCTACACCTTC
TRBV15	TRBJ1-3	NA	TRBD1	CATSSIQGVGNTIYF	TGTGCCACCAGCAGTATACAGGGGGTTGGAAACACCATATATTTT
TRBV20-1	TRBJ2-7	few	NA	CSAREFGAGSSYEQYF	TGCAGTGCTAGAGAGTTCGGGGCGGGAAGCTCCTACGAGCAGTACTTC
TRBV28	TRBJ2-2	NA	NA	CASSVVSNTVVELFF	TGTGCCAGCAGTGTGGTCTCTAACACGGTTGTGGAGCTGTTTTTT
TRBV29-1	TRBJ1-1	NA	NA	CSVGTGAFF	TGCAGCGTGGGCACTGGAGCTTTCTTT
TRBV20-1	TRBJ1-4	NA	NA	CSAPDMRGEKLFF	TGCAGTGCCCCCGACATGAGGGGTGAAAAACTGTTTTTT
TRBV29-1	TRBJ2-1	NA	TRBD2	CSVEEGAGVPNEQFF	TGCAGCGTTGAAGAAGGTGCGGGAGTACCCAATGAGCAGTTCTTC
TRBV20-1	TRBJ2-7	few	NA	CSARGPTGTGSYEQYF	TGCAGTGCTAGAGGACCCACCGGGACCGGTTCCTACGAGCAGTACTTC
TRBV12-3/TRBV12-4	TRBJ1-1	NA	NA	CASSGVGGLNTEAFF	TGTGCCAGCAGTGGGGTAGGGGGATTGAACACTGAAGCTTTCTTT
TRBV4-3	TRBJ2-4	few	TRBD1	CASSPGPGQLTLAKNIQYF	TGCGCCAGCAGCCCCGGGCCGGGACAGCTTACTCTAGCCAAAAACATTCAGTACTTC